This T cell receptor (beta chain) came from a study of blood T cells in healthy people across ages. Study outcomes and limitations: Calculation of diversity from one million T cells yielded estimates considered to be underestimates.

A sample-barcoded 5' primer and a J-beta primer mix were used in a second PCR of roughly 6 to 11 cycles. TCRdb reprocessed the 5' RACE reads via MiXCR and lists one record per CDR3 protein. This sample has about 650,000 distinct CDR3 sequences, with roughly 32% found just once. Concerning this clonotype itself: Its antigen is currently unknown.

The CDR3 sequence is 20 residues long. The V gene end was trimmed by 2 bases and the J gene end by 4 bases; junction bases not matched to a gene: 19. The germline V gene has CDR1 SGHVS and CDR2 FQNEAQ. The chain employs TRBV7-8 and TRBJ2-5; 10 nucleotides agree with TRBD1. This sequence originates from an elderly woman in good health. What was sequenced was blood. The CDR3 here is CASSLSLPGDRGSPRETQYF. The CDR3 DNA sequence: TGTGCCAGCAGCTTAAGCCTTCCCGGGGACAGGGGATCCCCTCGAGAGACCCAGTACTTC.